This T cell receptor (beta chain) originates from a study of cytomegalovirus exposure and HLA in healthy donors. CDR1 and CDR2 from the germline V gene are LNHDA and SQIVND (reference sequence). The CDR3 runs to 12 residues. About this clone: The target antigen is unknown.

Study-level findings and limits: In an earlier analysis, most TCR beta V segments were productive about 87% or about 30% of the time. Upon later analysis, TCR association rates were observed to vary by HLA locus, being highest for DRB1 and lowest for HLA-C.

Vbeta (60) and Jbeta (13) primers were used in the PCR. Assay: immunoSEQ multiplex PCR; the TCRdb copy retains only in-frame clones and omits some. Of about 21,000 clones listed, around 82% were seen once; the top ten hold approximately 7%. The chain joins TRBV19 to TRBJ2-5; 9 bases match TRBD1. The closer fit of TRBJ2-7 to the DNA end suggests the J call may be wrong. The sequenced material came from PBMCs. The receptor comes from a man in his sixties in good health and CMV-seronegative. CDR3 nucleotide sequence: TGTGCCAGTACCGGGACAGGGTACGAGCAGTACTTC. This encodes CASTGTGYEQYF.